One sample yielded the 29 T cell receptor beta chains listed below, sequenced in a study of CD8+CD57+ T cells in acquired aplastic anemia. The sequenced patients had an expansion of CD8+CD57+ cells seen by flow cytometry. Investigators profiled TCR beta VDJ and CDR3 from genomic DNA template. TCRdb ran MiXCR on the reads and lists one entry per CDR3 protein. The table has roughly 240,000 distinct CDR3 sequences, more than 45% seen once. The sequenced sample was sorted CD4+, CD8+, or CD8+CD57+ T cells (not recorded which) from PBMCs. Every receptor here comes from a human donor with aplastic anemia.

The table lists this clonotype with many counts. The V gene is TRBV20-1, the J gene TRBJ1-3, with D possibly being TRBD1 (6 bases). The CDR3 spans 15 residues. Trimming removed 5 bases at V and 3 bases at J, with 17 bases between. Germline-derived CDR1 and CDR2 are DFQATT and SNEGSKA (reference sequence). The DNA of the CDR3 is TGCAGTGCTGTTAGAACAGGGTCGGGTGGAAACACCATATATTTT. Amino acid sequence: CSAVRTGSGGNTIYF.

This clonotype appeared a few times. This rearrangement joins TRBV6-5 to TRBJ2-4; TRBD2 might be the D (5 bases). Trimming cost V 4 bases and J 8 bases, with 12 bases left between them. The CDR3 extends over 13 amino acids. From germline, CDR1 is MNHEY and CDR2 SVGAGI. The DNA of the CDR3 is TGTGCCAGCAGTTTAAACGCGAGGGACATTCAGTACTTC. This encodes CASSLNARDIQYF.

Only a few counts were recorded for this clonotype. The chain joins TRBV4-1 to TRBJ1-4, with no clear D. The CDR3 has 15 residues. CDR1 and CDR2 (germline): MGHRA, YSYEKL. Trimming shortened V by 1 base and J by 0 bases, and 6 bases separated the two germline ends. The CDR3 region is CASSQVHATNEKLFF. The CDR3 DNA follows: TGCGCCAGCAGCCAAGTTCACGCAACTAATGAAAAACTGTTTTTT.

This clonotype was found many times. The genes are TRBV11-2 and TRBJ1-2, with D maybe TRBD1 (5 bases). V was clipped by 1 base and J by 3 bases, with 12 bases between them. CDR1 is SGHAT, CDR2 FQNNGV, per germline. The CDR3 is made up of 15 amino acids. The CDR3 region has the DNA TGTGCCAGCAGCTTAGTCGGGGGTAGCGACTATGGCTACACCTTC. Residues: CASSLVGGSDYGYTF.

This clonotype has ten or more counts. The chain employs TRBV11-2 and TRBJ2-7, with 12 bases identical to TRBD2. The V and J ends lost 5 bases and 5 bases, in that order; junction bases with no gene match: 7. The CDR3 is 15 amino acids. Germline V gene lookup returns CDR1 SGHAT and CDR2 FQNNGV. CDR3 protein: CASSETSGRQHEQYF. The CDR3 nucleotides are TGTGCCAGCAGCGAAACTAGCGGGAGGCAGCACGAGCAGTACTTC. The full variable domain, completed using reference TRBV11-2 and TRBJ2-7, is EAGVAQSPRYKIIEKRQSVAFWCNPISGHATLYWYQQILGQGPKLLIQFQNNGVVDDSQLPKDRFSAERLKGVDSTLKIQPAKLEDSAVYLCASSETSGRQHEQYFGPGTRLTVT.

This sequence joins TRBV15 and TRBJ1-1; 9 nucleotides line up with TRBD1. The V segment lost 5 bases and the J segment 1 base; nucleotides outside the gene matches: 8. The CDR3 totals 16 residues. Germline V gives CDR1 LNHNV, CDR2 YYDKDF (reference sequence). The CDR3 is CATSETQGAPNTEAFF. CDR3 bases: TGTGCCACCAGCGAGACACAGGGGGCACCGAACACTGAAGCTTTCTTT.

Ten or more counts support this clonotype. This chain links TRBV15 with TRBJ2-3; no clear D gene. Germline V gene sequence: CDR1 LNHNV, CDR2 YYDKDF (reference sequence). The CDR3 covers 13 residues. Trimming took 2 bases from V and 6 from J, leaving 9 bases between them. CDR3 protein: CATSRTIKDTQYF. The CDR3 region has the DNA TGTGCCACCAGCAGAACCATCAAGGATACGCAGTATTTT. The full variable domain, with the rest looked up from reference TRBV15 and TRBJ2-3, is DAMVIQNPRYQVTQFGKPVTLSCSQTLNHNVMYWYQQKSSQAPKLLFHYYDKDFNNEADTPDNFQSRRPNTSFCFLDIRSPGLGDTAMYLCATSRTIKDTQYFGPGTRLTVL.

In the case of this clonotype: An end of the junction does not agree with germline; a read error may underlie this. CDR3 nucleotides: TGTGCCATCTGTGATAGCGGGGGTGTAGTCAATGAGCAGTTCTTC. Translation: CAICDSGGVVNEQFF. The chain couples TRBV10-3 to TRBJ2-1; TRBD2 matches at 9 bases. CDR3 length: 15 amino acids. Germline V gene data show CDR1 as ENHRY and CDR2 as SYGVKD.

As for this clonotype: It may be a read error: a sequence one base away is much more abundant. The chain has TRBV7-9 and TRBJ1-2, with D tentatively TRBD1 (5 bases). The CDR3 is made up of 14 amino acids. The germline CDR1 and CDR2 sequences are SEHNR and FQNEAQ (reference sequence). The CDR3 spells CASTPGGGNYGHTF. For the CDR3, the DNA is TGTGCCAGCACCCCCGGGGGGGGGAACTATGGCCACACCTTC.

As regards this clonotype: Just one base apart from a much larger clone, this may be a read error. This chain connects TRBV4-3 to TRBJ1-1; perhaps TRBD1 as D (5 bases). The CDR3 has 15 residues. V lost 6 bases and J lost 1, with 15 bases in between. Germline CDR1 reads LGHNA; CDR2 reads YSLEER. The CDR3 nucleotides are TGCGCCAGCAGTGGGAGAGAAGGGGCGAACACTGAAGCTTTCTTT. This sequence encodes CASSGREGANTEAFF.

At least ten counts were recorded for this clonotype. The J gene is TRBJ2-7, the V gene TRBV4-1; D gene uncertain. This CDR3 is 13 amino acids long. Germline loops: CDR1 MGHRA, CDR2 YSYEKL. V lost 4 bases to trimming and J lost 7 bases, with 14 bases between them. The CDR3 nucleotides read TGCGCCAGCAGCCTCCTAAACTCCCCAGAGCAGTACTTC. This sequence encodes CASSLLNSPEQYF.

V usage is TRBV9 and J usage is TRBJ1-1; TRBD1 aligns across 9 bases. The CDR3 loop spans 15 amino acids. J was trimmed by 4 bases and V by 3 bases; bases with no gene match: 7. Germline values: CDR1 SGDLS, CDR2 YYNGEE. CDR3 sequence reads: CASSGRQGGGTEAFF. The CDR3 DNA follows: TGTGCCAGCAGCGGACGACAGGGGGGAGGCACTGAAGCTTTCTTT.

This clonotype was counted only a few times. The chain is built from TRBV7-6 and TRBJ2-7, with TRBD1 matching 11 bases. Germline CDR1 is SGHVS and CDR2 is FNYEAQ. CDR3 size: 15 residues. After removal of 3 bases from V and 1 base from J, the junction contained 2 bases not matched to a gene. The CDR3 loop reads CASSFWDRGSYEQYF. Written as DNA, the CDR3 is TGTGCCAGCAGCTTTTGGGACAGGGGGTCCTACGAGCAGTACTTC.

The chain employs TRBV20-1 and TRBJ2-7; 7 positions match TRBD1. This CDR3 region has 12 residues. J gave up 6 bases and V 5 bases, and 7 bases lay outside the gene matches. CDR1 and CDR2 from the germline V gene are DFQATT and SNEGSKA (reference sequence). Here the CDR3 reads CSAQDRVGEQYF. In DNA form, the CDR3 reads TGCAGTGCTCAAGACAGGGTCGGCGAGCAGTACTTC.

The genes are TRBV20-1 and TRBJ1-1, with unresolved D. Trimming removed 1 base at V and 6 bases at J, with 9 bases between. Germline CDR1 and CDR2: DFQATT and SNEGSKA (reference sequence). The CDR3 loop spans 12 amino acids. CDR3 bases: TGCAGTGCTAGAGGCCTGCCCCCTGAAGCTTTCTTT. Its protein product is CSARGLPPEAFF.

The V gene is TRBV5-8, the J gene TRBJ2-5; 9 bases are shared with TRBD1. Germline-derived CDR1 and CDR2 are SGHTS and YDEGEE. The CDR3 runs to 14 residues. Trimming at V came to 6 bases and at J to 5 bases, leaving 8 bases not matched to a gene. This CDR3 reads CASNSGQGQETQYF. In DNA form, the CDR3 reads TGTGCCAGCAACTCGGGACAGGGTCAGGAGACCCAGTACTTC.

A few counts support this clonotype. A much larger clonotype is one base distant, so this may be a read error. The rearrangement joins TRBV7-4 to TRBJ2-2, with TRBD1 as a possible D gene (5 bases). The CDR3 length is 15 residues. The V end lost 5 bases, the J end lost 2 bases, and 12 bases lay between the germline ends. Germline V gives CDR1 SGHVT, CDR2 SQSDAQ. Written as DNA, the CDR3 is TGTGCCAGCAGCCCGCTAGGGGAAAACACCGGGGAGCTGTTTTTT. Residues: CASSPLGENTGELFF.

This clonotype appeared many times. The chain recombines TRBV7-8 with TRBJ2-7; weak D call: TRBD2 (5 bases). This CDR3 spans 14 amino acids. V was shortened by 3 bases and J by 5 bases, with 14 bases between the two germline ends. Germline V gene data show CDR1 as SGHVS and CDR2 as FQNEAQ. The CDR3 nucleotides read TGTGCCAGCAGCTTTGCGGGTAACGGGCACGAGCAGTACTTC. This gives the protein CASSFAGNGHEQYF. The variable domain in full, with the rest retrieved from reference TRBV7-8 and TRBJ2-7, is GAGVSQSPRYKVAKRGQDVALRCDPISGHVSLFWYQQALGQGPEFLTYFQNEAQLDKSGLPSDRFFAERPEGSVSTLKIQRTQQEDSAVYLCASSFAGNGHEQYFGPGTRLTVT.

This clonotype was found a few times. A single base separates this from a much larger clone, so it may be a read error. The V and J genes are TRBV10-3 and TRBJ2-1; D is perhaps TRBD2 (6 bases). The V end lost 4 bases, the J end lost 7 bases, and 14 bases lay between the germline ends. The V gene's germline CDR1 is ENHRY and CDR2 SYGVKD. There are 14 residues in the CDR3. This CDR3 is CAISVPGVRNEQFF. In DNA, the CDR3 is TGTGCCATCAGTGTGCCGGGAGTGAGGAATGAGCAGTTCTTC.

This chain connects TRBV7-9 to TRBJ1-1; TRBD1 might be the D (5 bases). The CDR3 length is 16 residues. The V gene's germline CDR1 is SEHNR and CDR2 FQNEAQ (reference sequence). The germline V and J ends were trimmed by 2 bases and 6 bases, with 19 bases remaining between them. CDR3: CASSLSWFWGSSEAFF. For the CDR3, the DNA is TGTGCCAGCAGCTTATCGTGGTTTTGGGGGTCCTCTGAAGCTTTCTTT.

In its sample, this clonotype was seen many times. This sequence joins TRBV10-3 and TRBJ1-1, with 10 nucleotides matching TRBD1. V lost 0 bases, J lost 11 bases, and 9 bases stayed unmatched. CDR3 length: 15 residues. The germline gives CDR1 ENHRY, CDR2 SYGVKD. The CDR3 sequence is CAISESGTGEMSAFF. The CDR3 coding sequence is TGTGCCATCAGTGAGTCGGGGACAGGGGAGATGTCTGCTTTCTTT.

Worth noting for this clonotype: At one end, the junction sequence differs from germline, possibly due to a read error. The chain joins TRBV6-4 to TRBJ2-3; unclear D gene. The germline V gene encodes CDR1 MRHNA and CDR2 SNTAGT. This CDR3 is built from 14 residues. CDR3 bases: TGTGCCAGCAGTCCCGGAAGAAGCACGGATACGCAGTATTTT. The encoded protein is CASSPGRSTDTQYF.

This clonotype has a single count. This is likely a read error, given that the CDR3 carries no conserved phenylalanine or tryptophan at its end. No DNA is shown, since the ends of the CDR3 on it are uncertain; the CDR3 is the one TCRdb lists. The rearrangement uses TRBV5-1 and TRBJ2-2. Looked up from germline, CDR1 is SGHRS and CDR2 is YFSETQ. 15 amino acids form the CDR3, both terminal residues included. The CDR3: CASSLGGFGHRGAVV.

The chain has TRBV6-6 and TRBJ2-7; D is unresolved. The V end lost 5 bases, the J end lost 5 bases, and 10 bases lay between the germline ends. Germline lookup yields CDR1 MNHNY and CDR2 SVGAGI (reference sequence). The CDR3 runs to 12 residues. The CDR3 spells CASSQYRDEQYF. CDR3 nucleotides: TGTGCCAGCAGTCAATACAGAGACGAGCAGTACTTC.

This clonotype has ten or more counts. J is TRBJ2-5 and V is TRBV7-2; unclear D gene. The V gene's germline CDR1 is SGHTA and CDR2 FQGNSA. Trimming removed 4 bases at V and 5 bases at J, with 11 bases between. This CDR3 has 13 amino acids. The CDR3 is CASSWDLSETQYF. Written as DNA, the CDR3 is TGTGCCAGCAGCTGGGATCTTAGTGAGACCCAGTACTTC.

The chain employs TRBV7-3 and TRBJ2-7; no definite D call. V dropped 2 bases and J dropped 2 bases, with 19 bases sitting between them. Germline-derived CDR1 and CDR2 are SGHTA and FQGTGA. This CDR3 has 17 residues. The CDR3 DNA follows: TGTGCCAGCAGCTTAGGCCCCCCCGGTGAAGTTGCCTACGAGCAGTACTTC. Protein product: CASSLGPPGEVAYEQYF.

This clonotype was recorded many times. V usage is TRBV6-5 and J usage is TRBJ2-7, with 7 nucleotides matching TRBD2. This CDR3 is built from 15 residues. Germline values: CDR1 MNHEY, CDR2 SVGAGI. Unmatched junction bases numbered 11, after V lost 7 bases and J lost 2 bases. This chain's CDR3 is CASNRVGGGAYEQYF. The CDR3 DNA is TGTGCCAGCAACCGAGTGGGGGGGGGAGCCTACGAGCAGTACTTC.

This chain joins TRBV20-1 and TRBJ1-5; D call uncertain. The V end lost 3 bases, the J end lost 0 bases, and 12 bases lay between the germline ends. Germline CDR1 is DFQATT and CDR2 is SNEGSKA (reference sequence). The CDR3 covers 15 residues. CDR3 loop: CSARDGDYSNQPQHF. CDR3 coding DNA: TGCAGTGCTAGGGACGGTGACTATAGCAATCAGCCCCAGCATTTT.

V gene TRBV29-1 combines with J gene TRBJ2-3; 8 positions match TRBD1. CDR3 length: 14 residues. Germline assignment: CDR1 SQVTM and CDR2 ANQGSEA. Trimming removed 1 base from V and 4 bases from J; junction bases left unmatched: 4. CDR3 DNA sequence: TGCAGCGTTGAAGGGCAGGGGGCTCCAGATACGCAGTATTTT. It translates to CSVEGQGAPDTQYF.